Shown below are 8 T cell receptor beta chains from a single sample sequenced in a study of T-cell reconstitution after alpha-beta-depleted transplantation in children (dated by TCRdb to about 2016). Libraries were constructed by PCR. The instrument was an Illumina HiSeq 2500. TCR library preparation used molecular barcoding, with unique molecular identifiers applied to normalize quantification of the TCRbeta repertoire. Starting from the raw public reads, TCRdb applied fastp trimming at Q25, assembled clones with MiXCR and retained in-frame beta chains. Records with the same CDR3 protein are collapsed into one entry carrying the most frequent genes and DNA. Across this sample there are 190,000 or so distinct CDR3 sequences, with about 15% seen only once. The ten largest clonotypes hold approximately 13% of the sample. The sequenced sample was PBMCs from the stem cell graft donor, obtained from the stem cell graft. Receptors originate from a human donor who donated a stem cell graft to a child with acute lymphoblastic leukemia.

This clonotype was picked up many times. The chain combines TRBV29-1 with TRBJ2-5; 9 nucleotides match TRBD2. The trim removed 3 bases at V and 7 bases at J, leaving 9 bases unmatched. This CDR3 is built from 14 residues. Germline V lookup: CDR1 SQVTM, CDR2 ANQGSEA. CDR3 sequence: CSVDATSGGGTQYF. The CDR3 DNA reads TGCAGCGTTGACGCGACTAGCGGAGGCGGGACCCAGTACTTC. Looking up the rest from reference TRBV29-1 and TRBJ2-5 gives the full variable domain: SAVISQKPSRDICQRGTSLTIQCQVDSQVTMMFWYRQQPGQSLTLIATANQGSEATYESGFVIDKFPISRPNLTFSTLTVSNMSPEDSSIYLCSVDATSGGGTQYFGPGTRLLVL.

The chain has TRBV12-1 and TRBJ2-3. TRBV12-1 is designated a pseudogene. The CDR3 consists of 14 residues. Here the CDR3 DNA reads TGTGCCAGCAGTTTTGCGAAAAGCACAGATACGCAGTATTTT. Translation gives CASSFAKSTDTQYF.

This clonotype was picked up many times. CDR3 bases: TGTGCCAGCAGCTCCCCTCATCCTGGAGAATCAGGGGACGTGAGGCCGTTCTTC. Translation: CASSSPHPGESGDVRPFF. The rearrangement joins TRBV7-9 to TRBJ2-1; D is possibly TRBD1 (6 bases). Germline CDR1 and CDR2: SEHNR and FQNEAQ (reference sequence). The V end lost 4 bases, the J end lost 15 bases, and 34 bases lay between the germline ends. This CDR3 has 18 residues. The full variable domain, with the rest looked up from reference TRBV7-9 and TRBJ2-1, is DTGVSQNPRHKITKRGQNVTFRCDPISEHNRLYWYRQTLGQGPEFLTYFQNEAQLEKSRLLSDRFSAERPKGSFSTLEIQRTEQGDSAMYLCASSSPHPGESGDVRPFFGPGTRLTVL.

This clonotype was counted ten times or more. The rearrangement uses TRBV5-6 and TRBJ2-2; TRBD2 agrees at 8 bases. In germline, CDR1 is SGHDT, CDR2 YYEEEE. CDR3 length: 18 amino acids. Trimming cost V 3 bases and J 0 bases; bases outside gene matches: 10. Here the CDR3 reads CASSSILLAEANTGELFF. For the CDR3, the DNA is TGTGCCAGCAGCTCCATATTACTAGCGGAGGCGAACACCGGGGAGCTGTTTTTT.

As regards this clonotype: This could be a read error, since a much larger clone is one nucleotide away. The chain joins TRBV7-6 to TRBJ2-5; D is unclear. Germline V gene lookup returns CDR1 SGHVS and CDR2 FNYEAQ. The CDR3 covers 14 residues. This chain's CDR3 is CATSLPGNQETQYF. CDR3 DNA: TGTGCCACCAGCTTACCAGGCAACCAAGAGACCCAGTACTTC.

In its sample, this clonotype was seen a few times. The chain employs TRBV3-1 and TRBJ1-5; D gene ambiguous. The CDR3 consists of 20 residues. CDR1 and CDR2 (germline): LGHDT, YNNKEL (reference sequence). V was clipped by 0 bases and J by 0 bases, with 21 bases between them. CDR3 amino acids: CASSQDARRRAGYSNQPQHF. The CDR3 DNA sequence: TGTGCCAGCAGCCAAGATGCGAGGAGGAGGGCGGGTTATAGCAATCAGCCCCAGCATTTT.

This clonotype was counted at least ten times. The chain couples TRBV5-1 to TRBJ2-7; D not certain. The CDR3 runs 14 residues. Germline V gene data show CDR1 as SGHRS and CDR2 as YFSETQ. Trimming pared 0 bases from V and 3 bases from J, leaving 10 bases between. The CDR3 spells CASSLEGRVYEQYF. The CDR3 DNA is TGCGCCAGCAGCTTGGAAGGCAGAGTCTACGAGCAGTACTTC.

This clonotype was recorded many times. This chain uses TRBV5-1 with TRBJ2-7, with D maybe TRBD2 (5 bases). Trimming removed 5 bases from V and 5 bases from J, with 11 bases in between. The CDR3 is 12 amino acids. In germline, CDR1 is SGHRS, CDR2 YFSETQ. Here the CDR3 reads CASRFEGHEQYF. CDR3 DNA sequence: TGCGCCAGCAGGTTTGAGGGCCACGAGCAGTACTTC.